This T cell receptor beta chain is from a study of cytomegalovirus exposure and HLA in healthy donors. Study-wide points: In vitro, three CMV-associated chains proved specific for CMV antigens.

This clone was recorded only once. Its antigen is unidentified. Germline V gene lookup returns CDR1 MGHDK and CDR2 SYGVNS. V lost 3 bases and J lost 4, with 10 bases in between. The CDR3 totals 14 residues. The PCR contained 60 Vbeta and 13 Jbeta primers. Here immunoSEQ multiplex PCR was the method, and the copy in TCRdb shows in-frame clones only, minus some. Of roughly 100,000 clones in the sample, roughly 80% are singletons; the top ten hold 6.9%. This clonotype originated in a man aged 25 to 40 in good health and CMV-seropositive. The chain has TRBV25-1 and TRBJ1-3; possible D gene TRBD1, 5 bases. The sequenced material came from PBMCs. CDR3 nucleotides: TGTGCCAGCAGTGACAGTCAGGGAGGAAACACCATATATTTT. It encodes CASSDSQGGNTIYF.